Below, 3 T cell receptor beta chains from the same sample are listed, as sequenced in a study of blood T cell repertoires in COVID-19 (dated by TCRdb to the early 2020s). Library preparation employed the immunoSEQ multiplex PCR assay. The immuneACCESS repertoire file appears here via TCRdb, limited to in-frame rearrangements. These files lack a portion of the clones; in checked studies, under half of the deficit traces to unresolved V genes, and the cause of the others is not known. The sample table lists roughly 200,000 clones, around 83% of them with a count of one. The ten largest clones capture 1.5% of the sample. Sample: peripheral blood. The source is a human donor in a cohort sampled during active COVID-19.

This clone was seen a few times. CDR3 sequence reads: CASGHSKGEQYF. The CDR3 region has the DNA TGTGCCAGCGGACATTCTAAGGGCGAGCAGTACTTC. The J gene is TRBJ2-7, the V gene TRBV27, with TRBD1 as a possible D gene (5 bases). There are 12 residues in the CDR3. Trimming left V 8 bases short and J 6 bases short, with 14 bases between. Germline V gene lookup returns CDR1 MNHEY and CDR2 SMNVEV (reference sequence).

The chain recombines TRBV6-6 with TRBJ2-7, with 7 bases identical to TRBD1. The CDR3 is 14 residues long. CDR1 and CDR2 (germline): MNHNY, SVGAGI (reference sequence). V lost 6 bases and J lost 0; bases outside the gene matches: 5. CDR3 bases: TGTGCCAGCAGAACGGGACAGAACTCCTACGAGCAGTACTTC. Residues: CASRTGQNSYEQYF.

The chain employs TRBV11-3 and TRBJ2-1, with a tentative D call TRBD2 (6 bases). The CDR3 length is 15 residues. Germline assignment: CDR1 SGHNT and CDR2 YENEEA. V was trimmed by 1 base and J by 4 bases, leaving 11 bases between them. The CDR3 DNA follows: TGTGCCAGCAGCTTAGGCTTGGGGGGTTACAATGAGCAGTTCTTC. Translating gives CASSLGLGGYNEQFF.